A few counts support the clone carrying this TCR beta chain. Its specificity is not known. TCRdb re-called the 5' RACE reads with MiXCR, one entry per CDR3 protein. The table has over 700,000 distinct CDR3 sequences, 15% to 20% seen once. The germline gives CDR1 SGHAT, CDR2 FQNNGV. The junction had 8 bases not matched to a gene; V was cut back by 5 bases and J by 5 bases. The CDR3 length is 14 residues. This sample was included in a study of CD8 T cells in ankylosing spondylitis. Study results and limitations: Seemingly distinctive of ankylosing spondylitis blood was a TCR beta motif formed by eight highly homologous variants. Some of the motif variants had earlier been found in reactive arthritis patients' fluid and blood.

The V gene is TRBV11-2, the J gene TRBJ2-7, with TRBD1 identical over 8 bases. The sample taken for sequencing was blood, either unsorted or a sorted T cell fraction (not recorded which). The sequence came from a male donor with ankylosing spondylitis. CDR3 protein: CASSRQGSKDEQYF. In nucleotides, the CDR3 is TGTGCCAGCAGCCGACAGGGGAGTAAGGACGAGCAGTACTTC. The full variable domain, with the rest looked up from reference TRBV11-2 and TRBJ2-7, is EAGVAQSPRYKIIEKRQSVAFWCNPISGHATLYWYQQILGQGPKLLIQFQNNGVVDDSQLPKDRFSAERLKGVDSTLKIQPAKLEDSAVYLCASSRQGSKDEQYFGPGTRLTVT.